These 16 T cell receptor beta chains were all obtained from the same sample, sequenced in a study of radiation and T cells in renal cell carcinoma. Using immunoSEQ multiplex PCR, the repertoire was profiled, and TCRdb retains in-frame clones only, with some absent. The sample carries 120,000 to 150,000 clones, approximately 86% recorded once. As to time point: blood 4 weeks post-SBRT, at nephrectomy. Treatment here: 15 Gy SBRT to primary tumor, nephrectomy 4 weeks later. Sequencing was performed on blood, taken from a patient whose treatment included radiotherapy and nephrectomy. The receptors originated from a woman between 45 and 60 years old with renal cell carcinoma.

Here the CDR3 reads CAWRVSGLAEQPQHF. The CDR3 nucleotides are TGTGCCTGGAGGGTTTCGGGGCTAGCGGAACAGCCCCAGCATTTT. The chain combines TRBV30 with TRBJ1-5; TRBD1 might be the D (5 bases). CDR3 length: 15 amino acids. CDR1 GTSNPN and CDR2 SVGIG come from the germline V gene (reference sequence). V lost 3 bases, J lost 7 bases, and 19 bases lay in between.

This rearrangement joins TRBV5-4 to TRBJ2-7, with TRBD2 matching 12 bases. The ends lost 4 bases at V and 5 bases at J; junction bases unmatched: 16. The CDR3 is 18 amino acids. Looked up from germline, CDR1 is SGHNT and CDR2 is YYREEE (reference sequence). CDR3 sequence reads: CASSGKTRTSGEENEQYF. In DNA form, the CDR3 reads TGTGCCAGCAGCGGAAAGACGAGGACTAGCGGGGAAGAGAACGAGCAGTACTTC.

The chain is built from TRBV4-3 and TRBJ2-3; D is unclear. The V and J ends lost 0 bases and 4 bases respectively, with 11 bases between them. Germline CDR1 and CDR2: LGHNA and YSLEER. This CDR3 has 15 residues. CDR3 bases: TGCGCCAGCAGCCAAGATCCAAGTTACGCAGATACGCAGTATTTT. Its protein product is CASSQDPSYADTQYF.

The V gene is TRBV5-4, the J gene TRBJ2-1, with 8 bases matching TRBD1. Germline V gene data show CDR1 as SGHNT and CDR2 as YYREEE (reference sequence). V shed 4 bases and J 8 bases; nucleotides not matched to a gene: 8. The CDR3 length is 14 residues. The CDR3 reads CASSPMDRADEQFF. CDR3 nucleotide sequence: TGTGCCAGCAGCCCCATGGACAGGGCGGATGAGCAGTTCTTC.

There are a few counts of this clone. The rearrangement uses TRBV27 and TRBJ1-1, with D perhaps TRBD1 (5 bases). The germline V gene has CDR1 MNHEY and CDR2 SMNVEV (reference sequence). Trimming took off 7 bases at V and 1 base at J, with 10 bases between the two ends. This CDR3 has 13 residues. For the CDR3, the DNA is TGTGCCAGCAAAAGGGGACCGAACACTGAAGCTTTCTTT. Translation: CASKRGPNTEAFF.

The V and J genes are TRBV6-1 and TRBJ2-3; D remains ambiguous. Germline lookup yields CDR1 MNHNS and CDR2 SASEGT. The CDR3 length is 12 residues. Trimming cost V 6 bases and J 8 bases, with 12 bases left between them. The CDR3 here is CASRPGLPTQYF. DNA of the CDR3: TGTGCCAGCAGACCCGGCCTGCCTACGCAGTATTTT.

The chain employs TRBV4-1 and TRBJ2-3; TRBD2 agrees at 12 bases. The trim removed 4 bases at V and 2 bases at J, leaving 4 bases unmatched. CDR1 and CDR2 (germline): MGHRA, YSYEKL. The CDR3 has 16 amino acids. The CDR3 here is CASSLRTSGNTDTQYF. In nucleotides, the CDR3 is TGCGCCAGCAGCCTAAGGACTAGCGGGAACACAGATACGCAGTATTTT.

The rearrangement uses TRBV19 and TRBJ2-1; 10 bases fit TRBD2. The CDR3 runs to 14 residues. The V segment lost 4 bases and the J segment 8 bases; nucleotides outside the gene matches: 5. Germline CDR1 is LNHDA and CDR2 is SQIVND (reference sequence). CDR3 nucleotide sequence: TGTGCCAGTAGTAGGGCTAGCGGGAGCGATGAGCAGTTCTTC. Its translation: CASSRASGSDEQFF.

The chain joins TRBV30 to TRBJ1-5; unclear D gene. Germline V lookup: CDR1 GTSNPN, CDR2 SVGIG (reference sequence). V lost 3 bases, J lost 6 bases, and 18 bases lay in between. The CDR3 totals 15 residues. CDR3 bases: TGTGCCTGGAGCGCTAGATTACGGACCGTTCAGCCCCAGCATTTT. Its protein is CAWSARLRTVQPQHF.

The CDR3 is CASTLGAGREIGTGELFF. The CDR3 DNA sequence: TGTGCCAGCACCCTAGGGGCAGGGCGGGAGATAGGCACCGGGGAGCTGTTTTTT. This rearrangement joins TRBV2 to TRBJ2-2; TRBD2 matches at 7 bases. This CDR3 has 18 amino acids. J was trimmed by 4 bases and V by 7 bases; bases with no gene match: 18. From germline, CDR1 is SNHLY and CDR2 FYNNEI.

The V and J genes are TRBV5-4 and TRBJ2-5, with D unresolved. Germline V gene sequence: CDR1 SGHNT, CDR2 YYREEE (reference sequence). Trimming removed 0 bases from V and 2 bases from J, with 11 bases in between. The CDR3 contains 15 residues. CDR3 sequence reads: CASSLEAARQETQYF. The CDR3 DNA reads TGTGCCAGCAGCTTGGAGGCTGCGCGGCAAGAGACCCAGTACTTC.

This rearrangement joins TRBV11-3 to TRBJ1-5; unclear D gene. CDR1 and CDR2 from the germline V gene are SGHNT and YENEEA. This CDR3 contains 11 residues. V lost 5 bases and J lost 5, with 4 bases in between. The CDR3 sequence: CASSLYQPQHF. The CDR3, as DNA: TGTGCCAGCAGCCTGTATCAGCCCCAGCATTTT. The full variable domain, its missing parts supplied by reference TRBV11-3 and TRBJ1-5, is EAGVVQSPRYKIIEKKQPVAFWCNPISGHNTLYWYLQNLGQGPELLIRYENEEAVDDSQLPKDRFSAERLKGVDSTLKIQPAELGDSAVYLCASSLYQPQHFGDGTRLSIL.

As for this clone: The same CDR3 is also encoded by other DNA sequences in this sample. The chain uses TRBV5-6 and TRBJ2-2; tentatively, D is TRBD1 (5 bases). CDR3 length equals 15 residues. V was shortened by 0 bases and J by 5 bases, with 11 bases between the two germline ends. The germline V gene has CDR1 SGHDT and CDR2 YYEEEE. This chain's CDR3 is CASSLVQGDTGELFF. In DNA, the CDR3 is TGTGCCAGCAGCTTGGTTCAGGGCGATACCGGGGAGCTGTTTTTT.

The chain recombines TRBV9 with TRBJ1-5, with D unresolved. Germline V gene lookup returns CDR1 SGDLS and CDR2 YYNGEE. This CDR3 has 14 amino acids. Trimming pared 0 bases from V and 4 bases from J, leaving 8 bases between. CDR3 nucleotides: TGTGCCAGCAGCGTAGGCCCTTCTAATCAGCCCCAGCATTTT. Protein: CASSVGPSNQPQHF.

There are a few counts of this clone. The chain has TRBV6-5 and TRBJ2-1, with TRBD2 matching over 12 bases. The germline V gene has CDR1 MNHEY and CDR2 SVGAGI. Trimming removed 6 bases from V and 9 bases from J; junction bases left unmatched: 6. This CDR3 contains 14 residues. CDR3 in DNA: TGTGCCAGCAGGACTAGCGGGGGAAGTCTTGAGCAGTTCTTC. Protein sequence: CASRTSGGSLEQFF.

This clone was detected a few times. The chain has TRBV12-5 and TRBJ1-1; no definite D call. From germline, CDR1 is LGHNT and CDR2 FRNRAP. Trimming removed 4 bases at V and 12 bases at J, with 15 bases between. The CDR3 consists of 12 residues. CDR3 in DNA: TGTGCTAGTGGTTCCGACCCCGATCGGACTTTCTTT. This codes for CASGSDPDRTFF.